The rows below give T cell receptor beta chains drawn from one sample of a study of neurological immune-mediated disorders. Via MiXCR, TCRdb re-called the 5' RACE reads, giving one row per CDR3 protein. The repertoire holds around 97,000 distinct CDR3 sequences, with 10% to 11% as singletons. The sample taken for sequencing was PBMCs. The receptor set was obtained from a female donor with HTLV-1-associated myelopathy (HAM/TSP). The CDR3 runs from the conserved cysteine through the conserved F or W. The order of the fields is clone size, D gene, J gene, V gene, CDR3 DNA, CDR3 protein. The D gene is left open where the match is weak. The size entry is marked missing in some rows and otherwise reads once, few, many or a size class.

abundance: many
d_gene: -
j_gene: TRBJ2-6
v_gene: TRBV5-5
CDR3nt: TGTGCCAGCAGCGAGATAGGGGGGACTGGGGCCAACGTCCTGACTTTC
CDR3aa: CASSEIGGTGANVLTF

abundance: few
d_gene: -
j_gene: TRBJ2-3
v_gene: TRBV7-9
CDR3nt: TGTGCCAGCAGCTCTAAACCTCGGGGACCGGTCACAGATACGCAGTATTTT
CDR3aa: CASSSKPRGPVTDTQYF

abundance: many
d_gene: -
j_gene: TRBJ2-5
v_gene: TRBV20-1
CDR3nt: TGCAGTGCTACCCCACTGGGACCCCAAGAGACCCAGTACTTC
CDR3aa: CSATPLGPQETQYF

abundance: few
d_gene: -
j_gene: TRBJ1-6
v_gene: TRBV12-3/TRBV12-4
CDR3nt: TGTGCCAGCAGCCCCTCCATGGGAAATTCACCCCTCCACTTT
CDR3aa: CASSPSMGNSPLHF

abundance: many
d_gene: -
j_gene: TRBJ2-5
v_gene: TRBV5-1
CDR3nt: TGCGCCAGCAGCTTGTTGTCCAGCCAAGAGACCCAGTACTTC
CDR3aa: CASSLLSSQETQYF

abundance: many
d_gene: TRBD2
j_gene: TRBJ2-1
v_gene: TRBV5-1
CDR3nt: TGCGCCAGCAGCTTGTCCGGGACTAGCGTCGGCGATGAGCAGTTCTTC
CDR3aa: CASSLSGTSVGDEQFF

abundance: -
d_gene: -
j_gene: TRBJ1-1
v_gene: TRBV14
CDR3nt: TGTGCCAGCAGCCACCTTCTTGGCAGGGGTGCTTTATTT
CDR3aa: CASSHLLGRGALF

abundance: many
d_gene: -
j_gene: TRBJ2-7
v_gene: TRBV27
CDR3nt: TGTGCCAGCACCCCCGTCTTTAAGGGGACCTACGAGCAGTACTTC
CDR3aa: CASTPVFKGTYEQYF

abundance: -
d_gene: TRBD2
j_gene: TRBJ2-1
v_gene: TRBV5-1
CDR3nt: TGCGCCAGCAGCTTGGCTAGCGGGGTTAACAATGAGCAGTTCTTC
CDR3aa: CASSLASGVNNEQFF

abundance: many
d_gene: TRBD1
j_gene: TRBJ1-2
v_gene: TRBV5-1
CDR3nt: TGCGCCAGCAGCTTGGCCGGGACAGGGAGTGTGGACGGCTACACCTTC
CDR3aa: CASSLAGTGSVDGYTF

abundance: many
d_gene: -
j_gene: TRBJ2-3
v_gene: TRBV20-1
CDR3nt: TGCAGTGCTACGTCCACGGGGCAGGGGACCACAGATACGCAGTATTTT
CDR3aa: CSATSTGQGTTDTQYF

abundance: many
d_gene: -
j_gene: TRBJ2-7
v_gene: TRBV28
CDR3nt: TGTGCCAGCACCCCCCCGGGGCTCGACGAGCAGTACTTC
CDR3aa: CASTPPGLDEQYF

abundance: -
d_gene: TRBD2
j_gene: TRBJ2-5
v_gene: TRBV6-2/TRBV6-3
CDR3nt: TGTGCCAGCCTTGAGCGGGGGGACTCTGCAGAGACCCAGTACTTC
CDR3aa: CASLERGDSAETQYF

abundance: few
d_gene: TRBD1
j_gene: TRBJ1-5
v_gene: TRBV10-2
CDR3nt: TGCGCCAGCAGTGGGAGAGCGGGACAGTCTCAGAAAAGGGGATATAGCAATCAGCCCCAGCATTTT
CDR3aa: CASSGRAGQSQKRGYSNQPQHF

abundance: many
d_gene: -
j_gene: TRBJ1-1
v_gene: TRBV6-5
CDR3nt: TGTGCCAGCAGTTACGGGGATCCGGGCACTGAAGCTTTCTTT
CDR3aa: CASSYGDPGTEAFF

abundance: many
d_gene: -
j_gene: TRBJ2-3
v_gene: TRBV3-1
CDR3nt: TGTGCCAGCAGGTCGACTGAGACAGATACGCAGTATTTT
CDR3aa: CASRSTETDTQYF

abundance: many
d_gene: -
j_gene: TRBJ2-5
v_gene: TRBV7-9
CDR3nt: TGTGCTAGCAGCTTAGGCGGACAACGAAAAGAGACCCAGTACTTC
CDR3aa: CASSLGGQRKETQYF

abundance: -
d_gene: -
j_gene: TRBJ1-5
v_gene: TRBV6-1
CDR3nt: TGTGCCAGCAGTGAAGCGAGGAGGGGACGGTCGAGTCAGCCCCAGCATTTT
CDR3aa: CASSEARRGRSSQPQHF

abundance: many
d_gene: -
j_gene: TRBJ2-2
v_gene: TRBV15
CDR3nt: TGTGCTACCAGCAGAGAACTCCTCAGGGAGCTGTTTTTT
CDR3aa: CATSRELLRELFF

abundance: many
d_gene: -
j_gene: TRBJ2-3
v_gene: TRBV20-1
CDR3nt: TGCAGTGCTAGAGATGTGGCAGTTTCACACACAGATACGCAGTATTTT
CDR3aa: CSARDVAVSHTDTQYF

abundance: few
d_gene: -
j_gene: TRBJ1-2
v_gene: TRBV5-1
CDR3nt: TGCGCCAGCAGCTTGGCAGCCAGGAACTATGGCTACACCTTC
CDR3aa: CASSLAARNYGYTF

abundance: -
d_gene: -
j_gene: TRBJ2-7
v_gene: TRBV10-1
CDR3nt: TGCGCCAGCAGCCACGGGACGGGAGCCTACGAGCAGTACTTC
CDR3aa: CASSHGTGAYEQYF

abundance: many
d_gene: -
j_gene: TRBJ2-1
v_gene: TRBV12-3/TRBV12-4
CDR3nt: TGTGCCAGCAGTTCGGTGCGGCCCTACAATGAGCAGTTCTTC
CDR3aa: CASSSVRPYNEQFF

abundance: many
d_gene: TRBD2
j_gene: TRBJ2-1
v_gene: TRBV2
CDR3nt: TGTGCCAGCAGTCCCCTGGCTAGCGGCAATGAGCAGTTCTTC
CDR3aa: CASSPLASGNEQFF

abundance: few
d_gene: -
j_gene: TRBJ2-1
v_gene: TRBV10-3
CDR3nt: TGTGCCATCAGTGCGGACGGATACAATGAGCAGTTCTTC
CDR3aa: CAISADGYNEQFF

abundance: many
d_gene: TRBD2
j_gene: TRBJ2-7
v_gene: TRBV27
CDR3nt: TGTGCCAGCAGGTCCTCCTGGACTAGCACCTACGAGCAGTACTTC
CDR3aa: CASRSSWTSTYEQYF

abundance: many
d_gene: TRBD1
j_gene: TRBJ2-3
v_gene: TRBV6-5
CDR3nt: TGTGCCAGCAGCAGACAAGACAGGGGGTTTGCAGATACGCAGTATTTT
CDR3aa: CASSRQDRGFADTQYF

abundance: many
d_gene: -
j_gene: TRBJ2-1
v_gene: TRBV5-1
CDR3nt: TGCGCCAGCAGCTCCCCAGAAATCAGGGGCTCCTACAATGAGCAGTTCTTC
CDR3aa: CASSSPEIRGSYNEQFF

abundance: many
d_gene: -
j_gene: TRBJ2-3
v_gene: TRBV12-3/TRBV12-4
CDR3nt: TGTGCCAGCAATCTCAACGGGGCAGATACGCAGTATTTT
CDR3aa: CASNLNGADTQYF

abundance: many
d_gene: -
j_gene: TRBJ2-7
v_gene: TRBV5-1
CDR3nt: TGCGCCAGCAGCCCGCAAGGGGACTACGAGCAGTACTTC
CDR3aa: CASSPQGDYEQYF

abundance: few
d_gene: -
j_gene: TRBJ2-2
v_gene: TRBV21-1
CDR3nt: TGTGCCAGCAGTAAAATTTGGGGGGGGTACGCCGGGGAGCTGTTTTTT
CDR3aa: CASSKIWGGYAGELFF

abundance: -
d_gene: TRBD2
j_gene: TRBJ2-3
v_gene: TRBV5-1
CDR3nt: TGCGCCAGCAGCAGAGCTGGGGGGGGCACAGATACGCAGTATTTT
CDR3aa: CASSRAGGGTDTQYF

abundance: many
d_gene: TRBD2
j_gene: TRBJ2-7
v_gene: TRBV10-3
CDR3nt: TGTGCCTCAGGCGAAGCGGGGTACAACGAGCAGTACTTC
CDR3aa: CASGEAGYNEQYF

abundance: few
d_gene: TRBD2
j_gene: TRBJ2-1
v_gene: TRBV5-1
CDR3nt: TGCGCCAGCAGCTTGGCCTCGCGGGGGGTCTACAATGAGCAGTTCTTC
CDR3aa: CASSLASRGVYNEQFF

abundance: many
d_gene: -
j_gene: TRBJ2-7
v_gene: TRBV18
CDR3nt: TGTGCCAGCTCACCACAGAGGGATAGGGACTACGAGCAGTACTTC
CDR3aa: CASSPQRDRDYEQYF

abundance: many
d_gene: TRBD2
j_gene: TRBJ2-7
v_gene: TRBV9
CDR3nt: TGTGCCAGCAGCGTAGGCGGGGGTTCGCGCGAGCAGTACTTC
CDR3aa: CASSVGGGSREQYF

abundance: few
d_gene: -
j_gene: TRBJ1-1
v_gene: TRBV6-5
CDR3nt: TGTGCCAGCAGCAATCACCGAGGGGATCCGGTGTCTGAAGCTTTCTTT
CDR3aa: CASSNHRGDPVSEAFF

abundance: few
d_gene: TRBD1
j_gene: TRBJ2-2
v_gene: TRBV24-1
CDR3nt: TGTGCCACCAGTCCCTTAATGGGACAGGCCCCTGCGAACACCGGGGAGCTGTTTTTT
CDR3aa: CATSPLMGQAPANTGELFF

abundance: many
d_gene: -
j_gene: TRBJ2-1
v_gene: TRBV5-1
CDR3nt: TGCGCCAGCAGCTTGGGACTGTTGTCCTACAATGAGCAGTTCTTC
CDR3aa: CASSLGLLSYNEQFF

abundance: few
d_gene: TRBD1
j_gene: TRBJ2-3
v_gene: TRBV11-2
CDR3nt: TGTGCCAGCAGCCCGGGACAGGGGATGGATACGCAGTATTTT
CDR3aa: CASSPGQGMDTQYF

abundance: many
d_gene: -
j_gene: TRBJ2-1
v_gene: TRBV5-1
CDR3nt: TGCGCCAGCAGCCCCGGGACCACGAGCTACAATGAGCAGTTCTTC
CDR3aa: CASSPGTTSYNEQFF

abundance: -
d_gene: -
j_gene: TRBJ1-5
v_gene: TRBV19
CDR3nt: TGTGCCGGTGGGGCCGGGAATCAGCCCCAGCATTTT
CDR3aa: CAGGAGNQPQHF

abundance: many
d_gene: TRBD1
j_gene: TRBJ2-3
v_gene: TRBV7-6
CDR3nt: TGTGCCAGCAGCTTATTCGGCAGGGGGTCCAGCACAGATACGCAGTATTTT
CDR3aa: CASSLFGRGSSTDTQYF

abundance: few
d_gene: -
j_gene: TRBJ2-5
v_gene: TRBV20-1
CDR3nt: TGCAGTGCTAGAGGATCAGAGACCCAGTACTTC
CDR3aa: CSARGSETQYF

abundance: many
d_gene: -
j_gene: TRBJ1-6
v_gene: TRBV5-5
CDR3nt: TGTGCCAGCAGCTTGAGGGAAGGGGTTGCTTCACCCCTCCACTTT
CDR3aa: CASSLREGVASPLHF

abundance: many
d_gene: -
j_gene: TRBJ2-7
v_gene: TRBV28
CDR3nt: TGTGCCAGCAGTTTACGGGACGAGCAGTACTTC
CDR3aa: CASSLRDEQYF